This TCR beta chain was captured by sequencing in a study of blood T cell repertoires in COVID-19. About the research overall: The United States, Italy and Spain provided the acute and convalescent COVID-19 samples. PBMCs, B-cell-depleted T cells, or T cells provided the cDNA or gDNA that made up the material.

Germline loops: CDR1 LNHDA, CDR2 SQIVND (reference sequence). The CDR3 is 16 residues long. The V gene end was trimmed by 7 bases and the J gene end by 2 bases; junction bases not matched to a gene: 5. Original analysis: Nucleated cell number was recorded as an estimate derived from reference gene primer amplification. Only in-frame clones appear in the TCRdb table, and some are missing; sequencing was by immunoSEQ multiplex PCR. V and J calls plus clone size are reproduced from that table; the DNA served to infer D and trimming. The table includes approximately 250,000 clones, about 87% detected once. The Seattle patients joined while their infection was active and were tracked longitudinally afterward.

The sample comprised peripheral blood. This TCR derives from a woman aged 55-70 years with COVID-19, enrolled during active disease. The J gene is TRBJ2-3, the V gene TRBV19, with 14 positions matching TRBD2. Here the CDR3 reads CASTPGLAGVTDTQYF. CDR3 nucleotides: TGTGCCAGTACCCCGGGACTAGCGGGAGTCACAGATACGCAGTATTTT.